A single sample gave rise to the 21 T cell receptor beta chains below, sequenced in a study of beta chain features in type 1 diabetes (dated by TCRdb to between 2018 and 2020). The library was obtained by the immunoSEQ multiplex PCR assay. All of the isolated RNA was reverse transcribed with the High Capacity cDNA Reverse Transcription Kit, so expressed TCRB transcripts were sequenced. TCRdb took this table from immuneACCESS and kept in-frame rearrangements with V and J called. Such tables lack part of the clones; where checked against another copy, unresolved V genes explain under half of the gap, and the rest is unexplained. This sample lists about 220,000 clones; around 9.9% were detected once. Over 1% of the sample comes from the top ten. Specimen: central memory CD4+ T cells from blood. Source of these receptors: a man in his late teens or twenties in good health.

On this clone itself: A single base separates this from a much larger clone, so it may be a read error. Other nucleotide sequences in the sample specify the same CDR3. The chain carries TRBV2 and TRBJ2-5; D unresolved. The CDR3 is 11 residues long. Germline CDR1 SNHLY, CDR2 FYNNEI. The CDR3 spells CASKYQETQYF. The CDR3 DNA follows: TGTGCCAGCAAGTACCAGGAGACCCAGTACTTC.

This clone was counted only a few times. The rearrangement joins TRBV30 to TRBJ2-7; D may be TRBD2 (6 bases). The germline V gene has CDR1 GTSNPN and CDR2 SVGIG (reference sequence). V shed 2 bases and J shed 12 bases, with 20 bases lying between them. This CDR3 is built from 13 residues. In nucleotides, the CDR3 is TGTGCCTGGAGTACCCCAGGAGGGTCCTCCTCGTACTTC. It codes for CAWSTPGGSSSYF.

This CDR3 reads CASSAGTMGNQPQHF. As DNA, the CDR3 is TGTGCCAGCAGCGCAGGGACGATGGGCAATCAGCCCCAGCATTTT. The V gene is TRBV7-2, the J gene TRBJ1-5; D is perhaps TRBD1 (5 bases). Germline CDR1 reads SGHTA; CDR2 reads FQGNSA. CDR3 length equals 15 residues. V was pared by 5 bases and J by 2 bases, with 13 bases between.

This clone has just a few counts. CDR3 region: CASRRDSGSYEQYF. The CDR3 DNA reads as TGTGCCAGCAGGCGAGACTCCGGATCCTACGAGCAGTACTTC. This chain connects TRBV21-1 to TRBJ2-7; whether TRBD2, the table's D call, matches the DNA was not checked. TRBV21-1 is a pseudogene locus. CDR3 length: 14 residues.

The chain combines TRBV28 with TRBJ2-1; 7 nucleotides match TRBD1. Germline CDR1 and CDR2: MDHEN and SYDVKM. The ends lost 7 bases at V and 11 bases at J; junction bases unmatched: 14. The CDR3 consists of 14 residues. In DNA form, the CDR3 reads TGTGCCAGCATCGGCCAGGGGGTCGGTTATAAGCAGTTCTTC. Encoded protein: CASIGQGVGYKQFF.

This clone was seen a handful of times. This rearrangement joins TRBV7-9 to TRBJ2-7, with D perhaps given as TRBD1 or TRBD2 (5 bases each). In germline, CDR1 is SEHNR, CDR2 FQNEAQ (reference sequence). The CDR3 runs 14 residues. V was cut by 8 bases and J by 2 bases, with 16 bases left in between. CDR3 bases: TGTGCCAGCCTCGGGGCGGGTTCGGCCTACGAGCAGTACTTC. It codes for CASLGAGSAYEQYF.

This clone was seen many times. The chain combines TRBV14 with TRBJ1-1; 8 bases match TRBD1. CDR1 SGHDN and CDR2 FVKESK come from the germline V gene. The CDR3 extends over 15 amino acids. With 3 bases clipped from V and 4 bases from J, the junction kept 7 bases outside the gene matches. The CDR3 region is CASSQDRVPLTEAFF. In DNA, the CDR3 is TGTGCCAGCAGCCAGGACAGGGTCCCCCTCACTGAAGCTTTCTTT.

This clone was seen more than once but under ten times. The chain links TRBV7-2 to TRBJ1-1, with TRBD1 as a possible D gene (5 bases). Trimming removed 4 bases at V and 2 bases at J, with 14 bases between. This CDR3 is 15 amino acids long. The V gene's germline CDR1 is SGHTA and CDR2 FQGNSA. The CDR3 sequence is CASSWDWGRNTEAFF. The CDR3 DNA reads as TGTGCCAGCAGCTGGGATTGGGGCAGAAACACTGAAGCTTTCTTT.

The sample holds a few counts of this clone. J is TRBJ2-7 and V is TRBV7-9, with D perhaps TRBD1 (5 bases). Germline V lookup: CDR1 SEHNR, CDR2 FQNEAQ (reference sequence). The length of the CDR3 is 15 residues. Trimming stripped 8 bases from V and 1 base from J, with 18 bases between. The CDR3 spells CASSSPRAGSYEQYF. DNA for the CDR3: TGTGCCAGCTCGTCTCCCAGGGCAGGGTCCTACGAGCAGTACTTC.

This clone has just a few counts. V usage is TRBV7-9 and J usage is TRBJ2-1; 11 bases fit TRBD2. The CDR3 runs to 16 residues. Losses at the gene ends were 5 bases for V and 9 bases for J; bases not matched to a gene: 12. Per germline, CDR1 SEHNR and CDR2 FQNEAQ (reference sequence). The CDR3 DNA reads TGTGCCAGCAGCACCGATAGCGGGAGGGCCGTGGGTGAGCAGTTCTTC. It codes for CASSTDSGRAVGEQFF.

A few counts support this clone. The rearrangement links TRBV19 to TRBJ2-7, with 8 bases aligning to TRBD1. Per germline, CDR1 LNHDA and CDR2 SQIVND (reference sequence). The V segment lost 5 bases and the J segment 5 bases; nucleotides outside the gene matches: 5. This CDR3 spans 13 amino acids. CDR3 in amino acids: CASSRTGYNEQYF. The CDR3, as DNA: TGTGCCAGTAGTCGGACAGGGTACAACGAGCAGTACTTC. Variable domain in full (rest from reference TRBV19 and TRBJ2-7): DGGITQSPKYLFRKEGQNVTLSCEQNLNHDAMYWYRQDPGQGLRLIYYSQIVNDFQKGDIAEGYSVSREKKESFPLTVTSAQKNPTAFYLCASSRTGYNEQYFGPGTRLTVT.

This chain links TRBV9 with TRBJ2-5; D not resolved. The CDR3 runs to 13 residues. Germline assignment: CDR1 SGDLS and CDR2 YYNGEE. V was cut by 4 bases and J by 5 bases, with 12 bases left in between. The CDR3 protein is CASSPRLGETQYF. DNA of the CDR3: TGTGCCAGCAGCCCTCGGCTGGGGGAGACCCAGTACTTC.

CDR3 DNA: TGTGCCAGCAGTTCCCGACTAGCGCGCTCCTACGAGCAGTACTTC. It specifies CASSSRLARSYEQYF. The chain employs TRBV27 and TRBJ2-7, with 8 bases lining up with TRBD2. The V gene end was trimmed by 4 bases and the J gene end by 0 bases; junction bases not matched to a gene: 5. CDR1 is MNHEY and CDR2 is SMNVEV in the germline V gene (reference sequence). The CDR3 is 15 residues long.

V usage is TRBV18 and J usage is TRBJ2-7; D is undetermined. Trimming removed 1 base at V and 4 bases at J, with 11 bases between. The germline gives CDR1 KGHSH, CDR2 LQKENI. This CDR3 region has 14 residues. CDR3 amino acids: CASSPRNSQYEQYF. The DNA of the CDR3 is TGTGCCAGCTCACCACGGAATAGCCAGTACGAGCAGTACTTC.

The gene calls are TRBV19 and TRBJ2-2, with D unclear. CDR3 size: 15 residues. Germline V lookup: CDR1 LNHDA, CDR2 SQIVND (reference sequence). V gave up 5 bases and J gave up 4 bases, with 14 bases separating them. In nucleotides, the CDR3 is TGTGCCAGTAGTGAGGTCGACGGCGGCACCGGGGAGCTGTTTTTT. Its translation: CASSEVDGGTGELFF.

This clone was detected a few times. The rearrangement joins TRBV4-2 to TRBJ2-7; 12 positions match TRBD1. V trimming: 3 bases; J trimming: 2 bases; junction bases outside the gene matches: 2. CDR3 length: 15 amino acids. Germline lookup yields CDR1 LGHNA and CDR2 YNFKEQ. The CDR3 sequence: CASSHGTGGTYEQYF. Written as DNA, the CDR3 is TGTGCCAGCAGCCACGGGACAGGGGGCACCTACGAGCAGTACTTC.

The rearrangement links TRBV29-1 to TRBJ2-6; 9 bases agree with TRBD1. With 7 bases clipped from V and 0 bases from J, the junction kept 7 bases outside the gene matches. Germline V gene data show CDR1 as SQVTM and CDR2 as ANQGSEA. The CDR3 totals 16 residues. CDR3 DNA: TGCAGCGCAGGACAGGGGTCTCTCTCTGGGGCCAACGTCCTGACTTTC. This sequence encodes CSAGQGSLSGANVLTF.

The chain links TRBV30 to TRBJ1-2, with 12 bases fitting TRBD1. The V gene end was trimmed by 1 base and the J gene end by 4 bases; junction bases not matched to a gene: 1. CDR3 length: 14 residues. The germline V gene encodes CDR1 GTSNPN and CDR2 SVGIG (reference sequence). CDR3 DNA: TGTGCCTGGAGTGGGGGACAGGGGGCCTATGGCTACACCTTC. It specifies CAWSGGQGAYGYTF.

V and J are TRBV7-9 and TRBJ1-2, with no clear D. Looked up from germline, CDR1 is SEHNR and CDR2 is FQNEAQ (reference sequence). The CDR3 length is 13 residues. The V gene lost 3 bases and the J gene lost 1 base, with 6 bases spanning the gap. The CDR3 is CASSFGDNYGYTF. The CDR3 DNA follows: TGTGCCAGCAGCTTCGGAGATAACTATGGCTACACCTTC.

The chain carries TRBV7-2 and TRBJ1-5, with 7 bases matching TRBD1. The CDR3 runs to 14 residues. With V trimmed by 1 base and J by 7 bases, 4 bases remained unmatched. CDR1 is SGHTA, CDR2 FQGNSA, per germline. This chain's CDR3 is CASSLDRGLQPQHF. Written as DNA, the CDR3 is TGTGCCAGCAGCTTAGACAGGGGCCTCCAGCCCCAGCATTTT.

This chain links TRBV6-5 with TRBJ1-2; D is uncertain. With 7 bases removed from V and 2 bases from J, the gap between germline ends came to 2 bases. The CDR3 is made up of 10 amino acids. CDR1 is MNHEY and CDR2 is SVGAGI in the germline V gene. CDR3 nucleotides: TGTGCCAGCACGAACTATGGCTACACCTTC. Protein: CASTNYGYTF.